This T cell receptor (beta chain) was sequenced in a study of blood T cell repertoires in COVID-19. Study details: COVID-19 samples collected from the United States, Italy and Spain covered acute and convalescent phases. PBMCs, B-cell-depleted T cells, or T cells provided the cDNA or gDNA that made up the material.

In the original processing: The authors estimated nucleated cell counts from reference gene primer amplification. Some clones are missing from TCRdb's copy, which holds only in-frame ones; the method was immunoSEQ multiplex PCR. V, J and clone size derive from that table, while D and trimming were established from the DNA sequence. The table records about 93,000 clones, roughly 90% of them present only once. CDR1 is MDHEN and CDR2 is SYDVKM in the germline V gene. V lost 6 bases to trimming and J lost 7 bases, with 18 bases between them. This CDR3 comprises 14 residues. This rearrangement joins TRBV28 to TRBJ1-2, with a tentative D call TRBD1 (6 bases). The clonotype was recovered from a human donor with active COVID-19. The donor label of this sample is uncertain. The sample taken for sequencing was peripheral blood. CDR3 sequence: CASSWVREGGGYTF. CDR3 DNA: TGTGCCAGCAGCTGGGTCAGGGAAGGGGGTGGCTACACCTTC.